These T cell receptor beta chains were read from a single sample in a study of beta chain features in type 1 diabetes. Assay: immunoSEQ multiplex PCR; the TCRdb copy retains only in-frame clones and omits some. The table has some 700,000 clones, roughly 12% seen once. The sequenced material came from naive CD4+ T cells from blood. These receptors were taken from a man aged 18 to 30 with type 1 diabetes. CDR3s include the opening cysteine and the closing phenylalanine or tryptophan. A D gene is named only where the DNA matches it firmly. Clone size is stated in some rows and not others, as once, few, many or a class when expanded.

TGTGCCAGCAGTTTCCAGGGTTCGGATACGCAGTATTTT	CASSFQGSDTQYF	NA	NA	TRBJ2-3	TRBV6-5
TGTGCCAGCAGCTTAGGGCGGCCTATTAGCTCCTACAATGAGCAGTTCTTC	CASSLGRPISSYNEQFF	NA	few	TRBJ2-1	TRBV7-2
TGTGCCAGCAGTGAAGCGAGACAGCTGAACACTGAAGCTTTCTTT	CASSEARQLNTEAFF	NA	few	TRBJ1-1	TRBV2
TGTGCCATCAGTGAGTCTTATCAGCCCCAGCATTTT	CAISESYQPQHF	NA	few	TRBJ1-5	TRBV10-3
TGTGCCAGCAGTGTACAGGGTCGGAATCAGCCCCAGCATTTT	CASSVQGRNQPQHF	NA	NA	TRBJ1-5	TRBV2
TGTGCCAGCAGCTTGGACAGGGAAGACGAGCAGTACTTC	CASSLDREDEQYF	TRBD1	NA	TRBJ2-7	TRBV7-3
TGTGCCTGGAGTGCCTCATATAGCAATCAGCCCCAGCATTTT	CAWSASYSNQPQHF	NA	NA	TRBJ1-5	TRBV30
TGCGCCAGCAGCTCTACCCCTGGTGGGGCCGGGGAGCTGTTTTTT	CASSSTPGGAGELFF	NA	few	TRBJ2-2	TRBV5-1
TGTGCCAGCACCCCTCAGGGATTCAATCAGCCCCAGCATTTT	CASTPQGFNQPQHF	NA	few	TRBJ1-5	TRBV6-5
TGTGCCAGCAGCAAGACTAGCGGGGGCAGGCGAGAGACCCAGTACTTC	CASSKTSGGRRETQYF	TRBD2	few	TRBJ2-5	TRBV11-1
TGTGCCAGCAGCCCTCGGGCTAGCGAGGGAGATACGCAGTATTTT	CASSPRASEGDTQYF	NA	few	TRBJ2-3	TRBV11-2
TGTGCCTGGAGCGACAGGGGGCGAGGTACTGAAGCTTTCTTT	CAWSDRGRGTEAFF	TRBD1	few	TRBJ1-1	TRBV30
TGTGCCAGTAGTACCACAGGGAGTGAGAATCAGCCCCAGCATTTT	CASSTTGSENQPQHF	NA	NA	TRBJ1-5	TRBV19
TGTGCCAGCAGCCTTCCAGCGGGGGAAAAACTGTTTTTT	CASSLPAGEKLFF	NA	few	TRBJ1-4	TRBV7-9
TGTGCCAGCAGCTTAGTTGCGAGAGCAGTAGATACGCAGTATTTT	CASSLVARAVDTQYF	NA	few	TRBJ2-3	TRBV5-6
TGTGCCAGCAGTGAATTGTACAGCTCCTACGAGCAGTACTTC	CASSELYSSYEQYF	NA	NA	TRBJ2-7	TRBV6-1
TGTGCCAGCAGTGATCCCAGGATCTCCTACGAGCAGTACTTC	CASSDPRISYEQYF	NA	NA	TRBJ2-7	TRBV2
TGTGCCTGGACGCTTCCTGGACAGTCCATCCTCAGCTCCTACAATGAGCAGTTCTTC	CAWTLPGQSILSSYNEQFF	NA	few	TRBJ2-1	TRBV30
TGTGCCAGCAGCTTTCGACAGGGCACCGGGGAGCTGTTTTTT	CASSFRQGTGELFF	TRBD1	few	TRBJ2-2	TRBV6-6
TGCGCCAGCAGCCAAGAGGGGGAGACCGCCTTAGCCAAAAACATTCAGTACTTC	CASSQEGETALAKNIQYF	NA	few	TRBJ2-4	TRBV4-1
TGTGCCTGCGCGACAGTCTACGAGCAGTACTTC	CACATVYEQYF	NA	NA	TRBJ2-7	TRBV30
TGCAGCGTCACGTCGTTCACCTACGAGCAGTACTTC	CSVTSFTYEQYF	NA	NA	TRBJ2-7	TRBV29-1
TGTGCCAGCAGTCCTAACCCGGGGACGCAGTATTTT	CASSPNPGTQYF	NA	NA	TRBJ2-3	TRBV28
TGTGCCAGTTTAGAATCCGGGGGGAACTACGAGCAGTACTTC	CASLESGGNYEQYF	TRBD2	NA	TRBJ2-7	TRBV6-6
TGTGCCAGCAGCTTAGGAGGGGTTGGCTCCTACGAGCAGTACTTC	CASSLGGVGSYEQYF	NA	NA	TRBJ2-7	TRBV7-7
TGCGCCAGCAGCCAAACACAGGGCTACACCGGGGAGCTGTTTTTT	CASSQTQGYTGELFF	NA	few	TRBJ2-2	TRBV4-1
TGTGCCAGTCAACCGGGACAGGCCTACAATGAGCAGTTCTTC	CASQPGQAYNEQFF	TRBD1	few	TRBJ2-1	TRBV19
TGTGCCAGCAGCTCCCCCTCCGACAGCAACAATGAGCAGTTCTTC	CASSSPSDSNNEQFF	NA	few	TRBJ2-1	TRBV5-4
TGTGCCAGCAGCCAACGGGCCATGAGCAATCAGCCCCAGCATTTT	CASSQRAMSNQPQHF	NA	few	TRBJ1-5	TRBV16
TGTGCCAGTGGACAGATATACACAGATACGCAGTATTTT	CASGQIYTDTQYF	NA	NA	TRBJ2-3	TRBV7-9
TGTGCCAGCAGCTTAATACTCGTTCCAACAGATACGCAGTATTTT	CASSLILVPTDTQYF	NA	NA	TRBJ2-3	TRBV7-8
TGCGCCAGCAGCTTGGACAGGGGACGTGAGACCCAGTACTTC	CASSLDRGRETQYF	TRBD1	NA	TRBJ2-5	TRBV5-1
TGTGCCAGCAGCGTGTCCTTAAGCTCCTACGAGCAGTACTTC	CASSVSLSSYEQYF	NA	NA	TRBJ2-7	TRBV9
TGCGCCAGCAGCCAAGATTGGCTAGCGGGGTCCAAGATAGCCAAAAACATTCAGTACTTC	CASSQDWLAGSKIAKNIQYF	TRBD2	few	TRBJ2-4	TRBV4-1